Listed below are T cell receptor beta chains from one sample, sequenced in a study of Tregs in tolerant kidney transplant recipients. Measured with immunoSEQ multiplex PCR; TCRdb has only the in-frame clones, and not every one. The table shows tens of thousands of clones, with around 83% occurring only once. Sequencing input: CD4+ T cells from blood. These receptor sequences come from a human donor in good health. Each CDR3 is given with its conserved first and last residue. A D gene is named only where the DNA matches it firmly. Expanded clones are given a class, and other clones once, few, many or no size at all.

D | size | J | V | DNA | CDR3
- | - | TRBJ1-2 | TRBV18 | TGTGCCAGCGCCCCCGACCTCAATAACTATGGCTACACCTTC | CASAPDLNNYGYTF
TRBD2 | - | TRBJ2-5 | TRBV2 | TGTGCCAGCGGCGATAGCGGGAGAGGGACCCCGAGCGAGACCCAGTACTTC | CASGDSGRGTPSETQYF
- | - | TRBJ1-1 | TRBV6-5 | TGTGCCAGCAGCTTGTTGGGAAACACTGAAGCTTTCTTT | CASSLLGNTEAFF
TRBD1 | - | TRBJ1-2 | TRBV2 | TGTGCCAGCAGTGCCGGGACAGGGGGCGCCGGTGGCTACACCTTC | CASSAGTGGAGGYTF
- | - | TRBJ1-1 | TRBV7-9 | TGTGCCAGCAGCCCTGTAGCTTGGCGGGAAGGGACTGAAGCTTTCTTT | CASSPVAWREGTEAFF
- | - | TRBJ2-7 | TRBV5-5 | TGTGCCAGCAGCTTGGGGGCAGGGGCATCCTACGAGCAGTACTTC | CASSLGAGASYEQYF
- | - | TRBJ2-6 | TRBV7-3 | TGTGCCAGCAGCTTATCCACTGGGGCCAACGTCCTGACTTTC | CASSLSTGANVLTF
- | - | TRBJ1-3 | TRBV9 | TGTGCCAGCAGCGTACTGACGGACTCTGGAAACACCATATATTTT | CASSVLTDSGNTIYF
- | - | TRBJ2-1 | TRBV7-3 | TGTGCCAGCAGCTCCCTCCCAGGTTACAATGAGCAGTTCTTC | CASSSLPGYNEQFF
- | - | TRBJ1-3 | TRBV10-3 | TGTGCCATCAGTGAGTCTTCCGATTCTGGAAACACCATATATTTT | CAISESSDSGNTIYF
- | - | TRBJ1-1 | TRBV19 | TGTGCCAGTAGCGTTGTGGGGAACACTGAAGCTTTCTTT | CASSVVGNTEAFF
TRBD1 | - | TRBJ2-7 | TRBV11-2 | TGTGCCAGCAGCTGGAAAGGGACAGGGACATCCTACGAGCAGTACTTC | CASSWKGTGTSYEQYF
- | - | TRBJ2-5 | TRBV23-1 | TGCGCCAGCAGTCACCACTGGGGTTGTCATCGGGGGACCCAGTACTTC | CASSHHWGCHRGTQYF
- | - | TRBJ1-2 | TRBV15 | TGTGCCACCAGCAGAGAAGAGGCACAGGGCTACACCTTC | CATSREEAQGYTF
- | - | TRBJ1-6 | TRBV11-2 | TGTGCCAGCAGCTTAGTCGGCAGGAAGGATTCACCCCTCCACTTT | CASSLVGRKDSPLHF
TRBD1 | - | TRBJ2-5 | TRBV11-3 | TGTGCCAGCAGCCTAACGCTACAGGGGTCGGGGGAGACCCAGTACTTC | CASSLTLQGSGETQYF
TRBD1 | - | TRBJ1-1 | TRBV19 | TGTGCCAGTACCTCTCTAATTGGGACAGGGGGGGACACTGAAGCTTTCTTT | CASTSLIGTGGDTEAFF
TRBD2 | - | TRBJ2-5 | TRBV7-2 | TGTGCCAGCAGCCCCCGACTAGCGGGGGGCCAAGAGACCCAGTACTTC | CASSPRLAGGQETQYF
TRBD1 | few | TRBJ2-6 | TRBV5-1 | TGCGCCAGCAGCGATGGCGCAGGGGGTAGCCTCTCTGGGGCCAACGTCCTGACTTTC | CASSDGAGGSLSGANVLTF
- | - | TRBJ2-7 | TRBV29-1 | TGCAGCGTTCGGGTCAGGGTAGGCGAGCAGTACTTC | CSVRVRVGEQYF